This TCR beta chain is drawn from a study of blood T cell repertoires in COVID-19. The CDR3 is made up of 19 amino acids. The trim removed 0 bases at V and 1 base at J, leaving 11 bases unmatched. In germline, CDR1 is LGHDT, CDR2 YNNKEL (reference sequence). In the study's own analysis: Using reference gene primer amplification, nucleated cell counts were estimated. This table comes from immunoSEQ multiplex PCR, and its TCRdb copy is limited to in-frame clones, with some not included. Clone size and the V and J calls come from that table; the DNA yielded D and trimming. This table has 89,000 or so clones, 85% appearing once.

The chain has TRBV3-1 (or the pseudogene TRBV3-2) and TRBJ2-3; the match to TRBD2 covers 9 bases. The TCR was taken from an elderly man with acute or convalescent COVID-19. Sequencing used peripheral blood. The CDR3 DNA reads TGTGCCAGCAGCCAAGACGGCGCGGGAGGGGTTAGGGGCACAGATACGCAGTATTTT. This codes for CASSQDGAGGVRGTDTQYF.